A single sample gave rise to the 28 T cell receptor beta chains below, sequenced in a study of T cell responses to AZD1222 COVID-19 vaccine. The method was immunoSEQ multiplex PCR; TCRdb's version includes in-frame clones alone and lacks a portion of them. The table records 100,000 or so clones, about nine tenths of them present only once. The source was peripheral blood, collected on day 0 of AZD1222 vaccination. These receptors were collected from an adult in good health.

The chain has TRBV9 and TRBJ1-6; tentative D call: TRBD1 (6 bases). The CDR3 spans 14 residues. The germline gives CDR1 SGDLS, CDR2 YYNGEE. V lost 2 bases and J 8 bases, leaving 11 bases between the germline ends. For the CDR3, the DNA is TGTGCCAGCAGCGTTACAGGGTTTGATTCACCCCTCCACTTT. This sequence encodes CASSVTGFDSPLHF.

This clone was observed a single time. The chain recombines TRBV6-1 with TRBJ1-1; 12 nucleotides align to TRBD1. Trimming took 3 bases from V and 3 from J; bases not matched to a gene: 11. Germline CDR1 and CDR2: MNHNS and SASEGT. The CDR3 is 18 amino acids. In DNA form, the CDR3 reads TGTGCCAGCAGTGATATCCCCGGGACAGGGGGCTGGGACACTGAAGCTTTCTTT. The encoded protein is CASSDIPGTGGWDTEAFF.

DNA of the CDR3: TGTGCCAGCAGTTCCCCCCCACAGGGGCGCTATGGCTACACCTTC. Translating it yields CASSSPPQGRYGYTF. The chain links TRBV28 to TRBJ1-2; 7 positions match TRBD1. The CDR3 totals 15 residues. From germline, CDR1 is MDHEN and CDR2 SYDVKM. The V and J ends lost 4 bases and 4 bases, in that order; junction bases with no gene match: 9.

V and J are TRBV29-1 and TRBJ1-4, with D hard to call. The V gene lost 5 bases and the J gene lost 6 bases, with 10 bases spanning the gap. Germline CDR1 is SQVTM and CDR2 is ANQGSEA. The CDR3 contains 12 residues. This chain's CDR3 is CSVLVGDEKLFF. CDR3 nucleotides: TGCAGCGTTCTAGTGGGAGATGAAAAACTGTTTTTT.

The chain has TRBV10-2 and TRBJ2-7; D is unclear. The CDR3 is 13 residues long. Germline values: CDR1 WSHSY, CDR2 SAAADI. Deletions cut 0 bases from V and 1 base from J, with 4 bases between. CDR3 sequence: CASSESSSYEQYF. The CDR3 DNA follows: TGCGCCAGCAGTGAGTCAAGTTCCTACGAGCAGTACTTC.

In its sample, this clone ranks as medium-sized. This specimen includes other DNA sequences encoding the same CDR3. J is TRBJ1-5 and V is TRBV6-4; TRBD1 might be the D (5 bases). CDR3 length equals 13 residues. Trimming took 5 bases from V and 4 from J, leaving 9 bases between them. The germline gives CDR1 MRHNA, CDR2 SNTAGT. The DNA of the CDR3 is TGTGCCAGCAGTTTAGGGGAGAATCAGCCCCAGCATTTT. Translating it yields CASSLGENQPQHF.

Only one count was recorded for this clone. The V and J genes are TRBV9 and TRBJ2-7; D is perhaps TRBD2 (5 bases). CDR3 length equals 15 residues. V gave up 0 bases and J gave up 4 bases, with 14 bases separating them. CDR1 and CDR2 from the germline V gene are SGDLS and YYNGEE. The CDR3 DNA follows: TGTGCCAGCAGCGTAGCCGCCCCGGGATTGTACGAGCAGTACTTC. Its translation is CASSVAAPGLYEQYF.

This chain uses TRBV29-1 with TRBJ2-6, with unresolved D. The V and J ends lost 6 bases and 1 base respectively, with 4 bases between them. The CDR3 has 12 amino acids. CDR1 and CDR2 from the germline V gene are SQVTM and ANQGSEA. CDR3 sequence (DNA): TGCAGCGTCACTTCTGGGGCCAACGTCCTGACTTTC. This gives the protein CSVTSGANVLTF.

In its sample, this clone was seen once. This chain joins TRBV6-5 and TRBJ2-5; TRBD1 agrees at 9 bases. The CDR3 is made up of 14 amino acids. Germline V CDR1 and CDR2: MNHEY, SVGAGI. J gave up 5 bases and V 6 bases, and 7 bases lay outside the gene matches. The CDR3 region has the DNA TGTGCCAGCAGACCACAGGGGGCTCTGGAGACCCAGTACTTC. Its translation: CASRPQGALETQYF.

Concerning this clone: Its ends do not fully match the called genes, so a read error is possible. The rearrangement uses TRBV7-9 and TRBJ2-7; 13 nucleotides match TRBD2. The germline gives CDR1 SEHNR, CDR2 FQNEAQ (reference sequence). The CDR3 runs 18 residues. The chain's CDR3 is CASSLGTSGRATSYEQCF. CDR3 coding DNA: TGTGCCAGCAGCTTAGGAACTAGCGGGAGGGCCACGTCCTACGAGCAGTGCTTC.

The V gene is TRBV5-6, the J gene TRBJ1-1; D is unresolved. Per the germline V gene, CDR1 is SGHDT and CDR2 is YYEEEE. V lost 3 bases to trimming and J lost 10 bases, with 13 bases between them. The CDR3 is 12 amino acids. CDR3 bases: TGTGCCAGCAGCTACGGTCAGCTTGGAGCTTTCTTT. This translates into CASSYGQLGAFF.

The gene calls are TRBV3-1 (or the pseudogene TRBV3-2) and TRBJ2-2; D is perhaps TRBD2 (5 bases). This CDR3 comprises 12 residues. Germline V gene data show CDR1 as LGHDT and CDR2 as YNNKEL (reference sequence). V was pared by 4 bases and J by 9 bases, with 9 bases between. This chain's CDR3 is CASSRESRELFF. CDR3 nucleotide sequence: TGTGCCAGCAGCCGGGAGAGCCGGGAGCTGTTTTTT.

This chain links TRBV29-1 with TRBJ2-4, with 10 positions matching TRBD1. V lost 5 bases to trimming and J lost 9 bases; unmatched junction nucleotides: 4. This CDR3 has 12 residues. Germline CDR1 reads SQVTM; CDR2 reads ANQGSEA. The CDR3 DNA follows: TGCAGCGTTCAGACAGGGGGCGGCATTCAGTACTTC. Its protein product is CSVQTGGGIQYF.

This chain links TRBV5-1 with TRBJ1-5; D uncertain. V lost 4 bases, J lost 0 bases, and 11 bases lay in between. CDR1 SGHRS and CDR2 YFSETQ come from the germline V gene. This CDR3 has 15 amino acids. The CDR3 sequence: CASSPLGYSNQPQHF. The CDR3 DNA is TGCGCCAGCAGCCCCCTAGGATATAGCAATCAGCCCCAGCATTTT.

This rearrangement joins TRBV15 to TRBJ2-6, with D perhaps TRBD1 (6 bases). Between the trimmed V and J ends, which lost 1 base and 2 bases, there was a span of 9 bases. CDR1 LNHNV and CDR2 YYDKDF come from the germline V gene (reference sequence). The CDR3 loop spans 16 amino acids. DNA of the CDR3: TGTGCCACCAGCAGAGTACAGGGTACTGGGGCCAACGTCCTGACTTTC. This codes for CATSRVQGTGANVLTF.

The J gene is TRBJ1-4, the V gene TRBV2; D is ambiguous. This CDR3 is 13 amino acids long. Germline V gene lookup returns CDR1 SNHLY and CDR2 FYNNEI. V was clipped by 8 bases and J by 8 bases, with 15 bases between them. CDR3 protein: CASDDPTSEKLFF. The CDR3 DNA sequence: TGTGCCAGCGACGACCCGACCTCGGAAAAACTGTTTTTT.

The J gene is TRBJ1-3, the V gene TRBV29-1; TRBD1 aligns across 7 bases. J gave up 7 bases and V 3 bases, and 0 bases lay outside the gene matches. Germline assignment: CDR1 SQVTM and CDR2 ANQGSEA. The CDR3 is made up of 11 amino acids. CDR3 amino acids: CSVDRGNTIYF. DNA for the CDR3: TGCAGCGTTGACAGGGGGAACACCATATATTTT.

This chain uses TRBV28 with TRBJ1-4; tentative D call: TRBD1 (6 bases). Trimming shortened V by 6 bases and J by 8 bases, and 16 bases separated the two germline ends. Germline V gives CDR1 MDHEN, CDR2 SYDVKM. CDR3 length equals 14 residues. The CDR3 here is CASSPTGFWEKLFF. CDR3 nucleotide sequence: TGTGCCAGCAGCCCAACAGGGTTTTGGGAAAAACTGTTTTTT.

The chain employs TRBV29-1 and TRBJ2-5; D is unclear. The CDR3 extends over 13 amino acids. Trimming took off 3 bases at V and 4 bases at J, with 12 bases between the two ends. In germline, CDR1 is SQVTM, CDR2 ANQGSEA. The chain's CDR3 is CSVEAQPLETQYF. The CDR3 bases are TGCAGCGTTGAGGCTCAGCCCCTAGAGACCCAGTACTTC.

This CDR3 is CASSPGGSNQPQHF. The CDR3 bases are TGTGCCAGCAGCCCAGGGGGAAGTAATCAGCCCCAGCATTTT. This chain uses TRBV7-8 with TRBJ1-5; 7 nucleotides match TRBD1. This CDR3 region has 14 residues. CDR1 SGHVS and CDR2 FQNEAQ come from the germline V gene. V was clipped by 5 bases and J by 4 bases; unmatched bases: 5.

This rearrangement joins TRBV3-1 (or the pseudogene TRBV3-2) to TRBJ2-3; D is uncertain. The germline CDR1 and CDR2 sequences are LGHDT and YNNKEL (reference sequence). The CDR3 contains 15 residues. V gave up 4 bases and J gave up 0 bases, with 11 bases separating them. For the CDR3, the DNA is TGTGCCAGCAGCCGAGGAACGTCTAGCACAGATACGCAGTATTTT. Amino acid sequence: CASSRGTSSTDTQYF.

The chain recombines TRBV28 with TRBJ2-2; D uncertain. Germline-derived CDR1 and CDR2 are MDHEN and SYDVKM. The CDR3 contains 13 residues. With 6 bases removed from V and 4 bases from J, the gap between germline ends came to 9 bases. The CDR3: CASRPPSTGELFF. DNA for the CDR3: TGTGCCAGCAGGCCTCCGAGCACCGGGGAGCTGTTTTTT. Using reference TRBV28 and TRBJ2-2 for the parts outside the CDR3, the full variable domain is DVKVTQSSRYLVKRTGEKVFLECVQDMDHENMFWYRQDPGLGLRLIYFSYDVKMKEKGDIPEGYSVSREKKERFSLILESASTNQTSMYLCASRPPSTGELFFGEGSRLTVL.

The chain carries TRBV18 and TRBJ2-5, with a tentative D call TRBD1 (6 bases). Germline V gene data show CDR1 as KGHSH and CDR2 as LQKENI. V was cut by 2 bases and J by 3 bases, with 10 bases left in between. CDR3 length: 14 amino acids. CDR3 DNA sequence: TGTGCCAGCTCACCAGGGCCAGGGGAAGAGACCCAGTACTTC. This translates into CASSPGPGEETQYF.

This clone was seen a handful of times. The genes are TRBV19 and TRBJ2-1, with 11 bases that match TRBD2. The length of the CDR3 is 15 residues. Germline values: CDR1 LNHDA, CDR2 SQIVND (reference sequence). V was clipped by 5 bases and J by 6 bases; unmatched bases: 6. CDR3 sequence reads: CASSVLAGVGNEQFF. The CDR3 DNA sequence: TGTGCCAGTAGTGTACTAGCGGGAGTAGGCAATGAGCAGTTCTTC. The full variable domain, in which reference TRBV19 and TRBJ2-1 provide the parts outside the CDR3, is DGGITQSPKYLFRKEGQNVTLSCEQNLNHDAMYWYRQDPGQGLRLIYYSQIVNDFQKGDIAEGYSVSREKKESFPLTVTSAQKNPTAFYLCASSVLAGVGNEQFFGPGTRLTVL.

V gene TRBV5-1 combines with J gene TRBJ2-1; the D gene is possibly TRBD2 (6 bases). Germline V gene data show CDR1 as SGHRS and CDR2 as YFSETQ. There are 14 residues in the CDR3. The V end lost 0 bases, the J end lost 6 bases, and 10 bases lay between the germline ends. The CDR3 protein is CASSLAGGSNEQFF. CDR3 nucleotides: TGCGCCAGCAGCTTGGCCGGGGGTAGCAATGAGCAGTTCTTC.

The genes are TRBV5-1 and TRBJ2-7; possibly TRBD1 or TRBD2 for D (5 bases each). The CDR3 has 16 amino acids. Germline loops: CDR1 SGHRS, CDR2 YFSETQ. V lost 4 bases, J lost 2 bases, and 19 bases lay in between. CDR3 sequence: CASSGGPIAVTYEQYF. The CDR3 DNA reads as TGCGCCAGCAGCGGGGGTCCCATAGCAGTCACCTACGAGCAGTACTTC.

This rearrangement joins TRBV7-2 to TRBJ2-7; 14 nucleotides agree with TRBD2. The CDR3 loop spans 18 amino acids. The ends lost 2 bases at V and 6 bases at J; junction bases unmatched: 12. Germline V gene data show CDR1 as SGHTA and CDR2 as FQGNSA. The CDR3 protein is CASSLFRPGLAGVGEQYF. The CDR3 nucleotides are TGTGCCAGCAGCTTATTTCGACCGGGACTAGCGGGAGTAGGCGAGCAGTACTTC.

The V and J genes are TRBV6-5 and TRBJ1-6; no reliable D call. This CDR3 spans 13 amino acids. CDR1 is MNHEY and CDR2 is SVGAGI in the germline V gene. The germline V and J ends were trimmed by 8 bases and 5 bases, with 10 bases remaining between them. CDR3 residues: CASGTENNSPLHF. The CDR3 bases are TGTGCCAGCGGTACAGAGAATAATTCACCCCTCCACTTT.